This T cell receptor beta chain was sequenced for a study of blood T cell repertoires in COVID-19. Some clones are missing from TCRdb's copy, which holds only in-frame ones; the method was immunoSEQ multiplex PCR. The sample consists of 150,000 to 200,000 clones, around 82% of them appearing once. Input material: peripheral blood. The receptor comes from a human donor with acute or convalescent COVID-19. The donor label of this sample is uncertain.

The CDR3 region is CASSPVTGGAQETQYF. The CDR3 DNA follows: TGCGCCAGCAGCCCGGTTACAGGGGGGGCCCAAGAGACCCAGTACTTC. The chain uses TRBV5-1 and TRBJ2-5, with D perhaps TRBD1 (8 bases). V shed 4 bases and J shed 1 base, with 17 bases lying between them. CDR3 length: 16 residues. CDR1 SGHRS and CDR2 YFSETQ come from the germline V gene.